Each of the 26 T cell receptor beta chains below was sequenced from the same sample in a study of PD-L1 blockade in urothelial cancer (TCRdb year 2017). To prepare the library, the immunoSEQ multiplex PCR assay was applied. In TCRdb, the immuneACCESS table is reduced to in-frame sequences with V and J assigned. These tables do not hold every clone; where another copy was compared, an unresolved V gene accounts for under half, and the others remain unexplained. Recorded for this sample are 40,000 to 50,000 clones; around 87% of them occurred a single time. The ten largest clones add up to more than 9% of the sample. Reading the label with the study, this specimen's time point is: peripheral blood 6 weeks after treatment start. The sequencing used PBMCs, collected around atezolizumab (anti-PD-L1) treatment. The receptors were gathered from a man aged 60-69 years with urothelial cancer.

J is TRBJ2-5 and V is TRBV11-1, with D maybe TRBD2 (6 bases). From germline, CDR1 is SGHAT and CDR2 FQDESV (reference sequence). Trimming pared 5 bases from V and 4 bases from J, leaving 14 bases between. The CDR3 is 14 amino acids. Here the CDR3 DNA reads TGTGCCAGCAGCCCGAGGTTGGAGGGAGAGACCCAGTACTTC. Its translation: CASSPRLEGETQYF.

The chain is built from TRBV7-2 and TRBJ1-5; D uncertain. With 1 base removed from V and 3 bases from J, the gap between germline ends came to 7 bases. CDR3 size: 14 residues. Germline loops: CDR1 SGHTA, CDR2 FQGNSA. The CDR3, as DNA: TGTGCCAGCAGCTTAGGGCTGAACAATCAGCCCCAGCATTTT. Its protein product is CASSLGLNNQPQHF.

The CDR3 reads CASSLRTQNYEQYF. CDR3 nucleotide sequence: TGTGCCAGCAGCCTAAGGACACAAAACTACGAGCAGTACTTC. The V call is TRBV7-2, the J call TRBJ2-7; D is possibly TRBD1 (5 bases). This CDR3 comprises 14 residues. Germline V gene lookup returns CDR1 SGHTA and CDR2 FQGNSA. V gave up 5 bases and J gave up 3 bases, with 14 bases separating them.

V and J are TRBV7-2 and TRBJ1-1, with D uncertain. Germline loops: CDR1 SGHTA, CDR2 FQGNSA. V was shortened by 4 bases and J by 0 bases, with 6 bases between the two germline ends. The CDR3 spans 13 residues. CDR3 region: CASSSTVNTEAFF. CDR3 nucleotide sequence: TGTGCCAGCAGCTCCACAGTGAACACTGAAGCTTTCTTT.

V gene TRBV5-6 combines with J gene TRBJ2-5; TRBD1 matches at 9 bases. Looked up from germline, CDR1 is SGHDT and CDR2 is YYEEEE. J was trimmed by 4 bases and V by 4 bases; bases with no gene match: 14. The CDR3 is made up of 17 amino acids. The CDR3 DNA reads as TGTGCCAGCAGCCTCATTCTGGGACAGGGCTCCCCAGAGACCCAGTACTTC. As protein: CASSLILGQGSPETQYF.

The V gene is TRBV5-8, the J gene TRBJ1-2; D is ambiguous. The CDR3 sequence is 13 residues long. Germline-derived CDR1 and CDR2 are SGHTS and YDEGEE. Trimming cost V 4 bases and J 1 base, with 8 bases left between them. The CDR3 DNA is TGTGCCAGCAGCCTACTCAATAACTATGGCTACACCTTC. This encodes CASSLLNNYGYTF.

The V call is TRBV7-2, the J call TRBJ2-3, with 7 bases aligning to TRBD1. The V segment lost 0 bases and the J segment 1 base; nucleotides outside the gene matches: 4. Germline V CDR1 and CDR2: SGHTA, FQGNSA. CDR3 size: 16 residues. CDR3 sequence: CASSLAKGAGTDTQYF. CDR3 DNA: TGTGCCAGCAGCTTAGCGAAGGGGGCCGGCACAGATACGCAGTATTTT.

The chain recombines TRBV5-4 with TRBJ2-1, with a possible D match to TRBD2 (5 bases). Germline V gives CDR1 SGHNT, CDR2 YYREEE (reference sequence). The CDR3 has 16 residues. The V end was cut by 4 bases, the J end by 0 bases, with 14 bases between. The CDR3 coding sequence is TGTGCCAGCAGCGGGAACGGACTTGGCTCCTACAATGAGCAGTTCTTC. Protein product: CASSGNGLGSYNEQFF.

V usage is TRBV19 and J usage is TRBJ2-5, with a tentative D call TRBD1 (5 bases). Germline CDR1 LNHDA, CDR2 SQIVND (reference sequence). There are 15 residues in the CDR3. V gave up 1 base and J gave up 5 bases, with 14 bases separating them. For the CDR3, the DNA is TGTGCCAGTAGTATAGGAAAAGGGGTCAGGGAGACCCAGTACTTC. It codes for CASSIGKGVRETQYF.

This chain connects TRBV18 to TRBJ2-2; the D gene is possibly TRBD1 (6 bases). Germline CDR1 is KGHSH and CDR2 is LQKENI. The CDR3 sequence is 15 residues long. The ends were cut back, 3 bases at V and 7 bases at J, with 15 bases in the middle. In DNA, the CDR3 is TGTGCCAGCTCACCCCTACAGGGTACCGGCGGGGAGCTGTTTTTT. Translated, it gives CASSPLQGTGGELFF.

The rearrangement links TRBV7-2 to TRBJ1-2; perhaps TRBD1 as D (5 bases). CDR1 and CDR2 from the germline V gene are SGHTA and FQGNSA. V lost 2 bases to trimming and J lost 8 bases, with 21 bases between them. This CDR3 is built from 16 residues. CDR3 sequence (DNA): TGTGCCAGCAGCTTATTGCCGACAGTTCGGGGAGGGGGCTACACCTTC. This codes for CASSLLPTVRGGGYTF.

This chain joins TRBV21-1 and TRBJ2-1; the table's D call, TRBD1, was not checked against the DNA. TRBV21-1 is flagged as a pseudogene. The CDR3 totals 12 residues. The CDR3 reads CASSKEETVQFF. CDR3 nucleotide sequence: TGTGCCAGCAGCAAAGAGGAGACAGTACAGTTCTTC.

This chain's CDR3 is CASSYGPGSYNSPLHF. CDR3 DNA: TGTGCCAGCAGTTACGGACCGGGGTCCTATAATTCACCCCTCCACTTT. The J gene is TRBJ1-6, the V gene TRBV6-8; no definite D call. The CDR3 length is 16 residues. Between the trimmed V and J ends, which lost 2 bases and 1 base, there was a span of 9 bases. Germline V gives CDR1 MNHGY, CDR2 SAAAGT.

The chain uses TRBV4-3 and TRBJ2-7; unclear D gene. Germline V gene lookup returns CDR1 LGHNA and CDR2 YSLEER. Trimming cost V 0 bases and J 0 bases, with 9 bases left between them. This CDR3 spans 15 amino acids. This CDR3 is CASSQEQAGSYEQYF. The CDR3 coding sequence is TGCGCCAGCAGCCAAGAGCAGGCTGGCTCCTACGAGCAGTACTTC.

The J gene is TRBJ2-7, the V gene TRBV5-6; TRBD1 is a possible D gene (7 bases). This CDR3 is built from 15 residues. Trimming stripped 4 bases from V and 2 bases from J, with 16 bases between. CDR1 SGHDT and CDR2 YYEEEE come from the germline V gene. The CDR3 DNA is TGTGCCAGCAGCCCTCCGACAGGGAGGACCTACGAGCAGTACTTC. Amino acids: CASSPPTGRTYEQYF.

V and J are TRBV5-6 and TRBJ1-5; 8 nucleotides match TRBD1. The CDR3 runs to 17 residues. Germline V CDR1 and CDR2: SGHDT, YYEEEE. V was pared by 3 bases and J by 6 bases, with 14 bases of the junction left unmatched. The CDR3 sequence is CASSYGRTGWAGQPQHF. CDR3 coding DNA: TGTGCCAGCAGCTACGGGAGGACAGGGTGGGCGGGTCAGCCCCAGCATTTT.

The rearrangement uses TRBV4-3 and TRBJ1-5; no definite D call. Germline V gives CDR1 LGHNA, CDR2 YSLEER. This CDR3 comprises 13 residues. V was cut by 4 bases and J by 5 bases, with 9 bases left in between. DNA of the CDR3: TGCGCCAGCAGCCGCGAACGTTATCAGCCCCAGCATTTT. This encodes CASSRERYQPQHF.

The chain combines TRBV18 with TRBJ1-4; TRBD1 might be the D (6 bases). The CDR3 covers 15 residues. In germline, CDR1 is KGHSH, CDR2 LQKENI. The V gene lost 4 bases and the J gene lost 6 bases, with 15 bases spanning the gap. Here the CDR3 DNA reads TGTGCCAGCTCACTACGGACAGTGTTACATGAAAAACTGTTTTTT. As protein: CASSLRTVLHEKLFF. The entire variable domain, with the rest obtained from reference TRBV18 and TRBJ1-4, is as follows: NAGVMQNPRHLVRRRGQEARLRCSPMKGHSHVYWYRQLPEEGLKFMVYLQKENIIDESGMPKERFSAEFPKEGPSILRIQQVVRGDSAAYFCASSLRTVLHEKLFFGSGTQLSVL.

This chain uses TRBV30 with TRBJ2-7; 8 nucleotides agree with TRBD1. There are 14 residues in the CDR3. The trim removed 1 base at V and 3 bases at J, leaving 5 bases unmatched. Germline-derived CDR1 and CDR2 are GTSNPN and SVGIG (reference sequence). The CDR3 bases are TGTGCCTGGAGTGATGGACAGGGAGTCTACGAGCAGTACTTC. This gives the protein CAWSDGQGVYEQYF.

This chain uses TRBV7-8 with TRBJ1-6; D is unresolved. CDR1 is SGHVS, CDR2 FQNEAQ, per germline. V dropped 1 base and J dropped 9 bases, with 4 bases sitting between them. The CDR3 has 12 amino acids. The CDR3 coding sequence is TGTGCCAGCAGCTTAGATAGTTCACCCCTCCACTTT. Its translation: CASSLDSSPLHF.

V is TRBV9 and J is TRBJ2-7, with 10 bases matching TRBD2. The germline CDR1 and CDR2 sequences are SGDLS and YYNGEE. The V gene end was trimmed by 0 bases and the J gene end by 2 bases; junction bases not matched to a gene: 2. The CDR3 consists of 15 residues. This CDR3 is CASSVGLAGAYEQYF. CDR3 nucleotides: TGTGCCAGCAGCGTAGGGCTAGCGGGGGCCTACGAGCAGTACTTC. The complete variable domain, with remaining parts taken from reference TRBV9 and TRBJ2-7, reads DSGVTQTPKHLITATGQRVTLRCSPRSGDLSVYWYQQSLDQGLQFLIQYYNGEERAKGNILERFSAQQFPDLHSELNLSSLELGDSALYFCASSVGLAGAYEQYFGPGTRLTVT.

The chain joins TRBV7-6 to TRBJ2-5; perhaps TRBD2 as D (5 bases). This CDR3 contains 12 residues. Trimming removed 3 bases at V and 5 bases at J, with 7 bases between. CDR1 SGHVS and CDR2 FNYEAQ come from the germline V gene. The CDR3 sequence is CASSLKRETQYF. Here the CDR3 DNA reads TGTGCCAGCAGCTTGAAGCGGGAGACCCAGTACTTC.

This rearrangement joins TRBV30 to TRBJ2-3; possibly TRBD2 for D (6 bases). The CDR3 runs to 11 residues. Germline assignment: CDR1 GTSNPN and CDR2 SVGIG (reference sequence). V lost 4 bases and J lost 6, with 8 bases in between. CDR3 coding DNA: TGTGCCTGGAATCGGGGGGATACGCAGTATTTT. It yields the protein CAWNRGDTQYF.

The chain links TRBV19 to TRBJ2-5; D perhaps matches TRBD2 (7 bases). The V end lost 4 bases, the J end lost 4 bases, and 16 bases lay between the germline ends. Germline CDR1 reads LNHDA; CDR2 reads SQIVND (reference sequence). This CDR3 is 15 amino acids long. This CDR3 reads CASSTHRGAGETQYF. CDR3 DNA: TGTGCCAGTAGTACCCACCGGGGGGCCGGAGAGACCCAGTACTTC.

The rearrangement links TRBV6-5 to TRBJ2-7; 7 bases fit TRBD1. This CDR3 has 15 amino acids. In germline, CDR1 is MNHEY, CDR2 SVGAGI. The J segment lost 0 bases and the V segment lost 3 bases, leaving 5 bases of the junction unmatched. DNA for the CDR3: TGTGCCAGCAGTTATACGACAGGGAGCTCCTACGAGCAGTACTTC. Its translation: CASSYTTGSSYEQYF.

This clone has a single count. This sequence joins TRBV6-6 and TRBJ2-3; 14 bases agree with TRBD2. Germline CDR1 MNHNY, CDR2 SVGAGI (reference sequence). The CDR3 sequence is 16 residues long. The J segment lost 3 bases and the V segment lost 5 bases, leaving 4 bases of the junction unmatched. The CDR3 DNA follows: TGTGCCAGCAGTCAGACTAGCGGGGGGGGGACAGATACGCAGTATTTT. The encoded protein is CASSQTSGGGTDTQYF.